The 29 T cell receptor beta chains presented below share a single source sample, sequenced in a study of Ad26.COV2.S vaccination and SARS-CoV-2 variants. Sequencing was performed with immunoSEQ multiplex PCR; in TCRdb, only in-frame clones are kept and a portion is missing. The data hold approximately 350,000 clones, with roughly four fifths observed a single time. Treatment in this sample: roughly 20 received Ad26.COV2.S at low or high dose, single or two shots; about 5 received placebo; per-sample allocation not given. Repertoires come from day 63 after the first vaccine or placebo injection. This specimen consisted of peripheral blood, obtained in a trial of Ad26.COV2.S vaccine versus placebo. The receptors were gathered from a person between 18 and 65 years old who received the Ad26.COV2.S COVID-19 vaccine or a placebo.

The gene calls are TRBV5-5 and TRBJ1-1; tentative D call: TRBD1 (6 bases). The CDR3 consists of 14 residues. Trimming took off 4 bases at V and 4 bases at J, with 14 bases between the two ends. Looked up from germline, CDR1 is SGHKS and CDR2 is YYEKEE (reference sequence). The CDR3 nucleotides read TGTGCCAGCAGCCAGGGACACAGAACCACTGAAGCTTTCTTT. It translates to CASSQGHRTTEAFF.

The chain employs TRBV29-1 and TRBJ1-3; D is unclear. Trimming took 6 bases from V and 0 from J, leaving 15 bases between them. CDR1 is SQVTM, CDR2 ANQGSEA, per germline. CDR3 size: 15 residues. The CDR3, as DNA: TGCAGCGTCGCAAGCGGCTCCAACTCTGGAAACACCATATATTTT. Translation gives CSVASGSNSGNTIYF.

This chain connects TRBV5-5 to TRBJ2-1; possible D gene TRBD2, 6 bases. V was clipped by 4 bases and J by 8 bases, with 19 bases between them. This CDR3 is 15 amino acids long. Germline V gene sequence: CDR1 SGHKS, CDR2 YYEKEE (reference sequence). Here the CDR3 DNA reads TGTGCCAGCAGCCCCCGGAGGGCCGATTGGCATGAGCAGTTCTTC. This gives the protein CASSPRRADWHEQFF. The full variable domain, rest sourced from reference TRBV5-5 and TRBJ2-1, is DAGVTQSPTHLIKTRGQQVTLRCSPISGHKSVSWYQQVLGQGPQFIFQYYEKEERGRGNFPDRFSARQFPNYSSELNVNALLLGDSALYLCASSPRRADWHEQFFGPGTRLTVL.

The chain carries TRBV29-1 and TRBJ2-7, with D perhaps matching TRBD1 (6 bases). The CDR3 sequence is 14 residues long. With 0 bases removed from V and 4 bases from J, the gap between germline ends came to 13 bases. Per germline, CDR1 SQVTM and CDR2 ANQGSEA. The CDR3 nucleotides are TGCAGCGTTGAAGAGAGGGGCAGGGGATACGAGCAGTACTTC. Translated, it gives CSVEERGRGYEQYF.

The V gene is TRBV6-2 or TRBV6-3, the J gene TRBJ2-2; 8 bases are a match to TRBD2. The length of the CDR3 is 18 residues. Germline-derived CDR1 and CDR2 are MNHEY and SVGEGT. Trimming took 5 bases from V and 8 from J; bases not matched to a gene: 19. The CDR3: CASSPTGVAGTWAGELFF. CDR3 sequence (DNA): TGTGCCAGCAGTCCCACCGGAGTAGCGGGGACCTGGGCGGGGGAGCTGTTTTTT.

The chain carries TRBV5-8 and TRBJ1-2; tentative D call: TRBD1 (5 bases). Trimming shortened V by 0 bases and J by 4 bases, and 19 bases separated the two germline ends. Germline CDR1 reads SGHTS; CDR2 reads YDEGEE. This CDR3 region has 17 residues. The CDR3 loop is CASSLGDRAGVGYGYTF. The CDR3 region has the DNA TGTGCCAGCAGCTTGGGGGACCGGGCTGGAGTTGGCTATGGCTACACCTTC.

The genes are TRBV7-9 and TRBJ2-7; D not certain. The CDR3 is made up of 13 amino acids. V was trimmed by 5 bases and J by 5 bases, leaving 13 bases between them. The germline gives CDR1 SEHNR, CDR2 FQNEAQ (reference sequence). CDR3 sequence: CASSPRLSNEQYF. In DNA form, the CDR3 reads TGTGCCAGCAGCCCCCGTCTGAGCAACGAGCAGTACTTC.

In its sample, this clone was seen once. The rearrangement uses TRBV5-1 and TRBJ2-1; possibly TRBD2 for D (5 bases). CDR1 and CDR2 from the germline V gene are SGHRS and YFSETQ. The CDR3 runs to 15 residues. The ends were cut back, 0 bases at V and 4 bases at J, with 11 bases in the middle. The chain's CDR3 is CASSLALAQYNEQFF. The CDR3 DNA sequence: TGCGCCAGCAGCTTGGCCCTAGCCCAATACAATGAGCAGTTCTTC.

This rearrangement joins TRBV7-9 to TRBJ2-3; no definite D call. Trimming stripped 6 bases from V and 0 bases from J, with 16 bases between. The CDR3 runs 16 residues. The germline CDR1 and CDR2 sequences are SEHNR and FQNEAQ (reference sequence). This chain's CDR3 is CASSNPPEASTDTQYF. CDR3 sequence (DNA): TGTGCCAGCAGTAACCCCCCGGAAGCGAGCACAGATACGCAGTATTTT.

In DNA, the CDR3 is TGTGCCACCAGCAGAGCGGGCAGGGCCTACGAGCAGTACTTC. It yields the protein CATSRAGRAYEQYF. This chain joins TRBV15 and TRBJ2-7, with D perhaps matching TRBD1 (5 bases). CDR1 and CDR2 (germline): LNHNV, YYDKDF (reference sequence). The CDR3 length is 14 residues. With 1 base removed from V and 2 bases from J, the gap between germline ends came to 9 bases.

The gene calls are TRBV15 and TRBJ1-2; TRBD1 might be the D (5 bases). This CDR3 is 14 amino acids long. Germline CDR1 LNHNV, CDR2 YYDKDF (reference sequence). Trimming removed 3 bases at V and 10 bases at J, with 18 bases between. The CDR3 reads CATSRGGTPSPYTF. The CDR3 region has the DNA TGTGCCACCAGCAGGGGCGGGACTCCCTCCCCCTACACCTTC. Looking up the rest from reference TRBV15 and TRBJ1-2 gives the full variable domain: DAMVIQNPRYQVTQFGKPVTLSCSQTLNHNVMYWYQQKSSQAPKLLFHYYDKDFNNEADTPDNFQSRRPNTSFCFLDIRSPGLGDTAMYLCATSRGGTPSPYTFGSGTRLTVV.

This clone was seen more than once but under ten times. The CDR3 protein is CASSPQGLGAQYF. CDR3 nucleotides: TGTGCCAGCAGCCCCCAGGGGCTCGGGGCCCAGTACTTC. This chain uses TRBV7-3 with TRBJ2-5, with a possible D match to TRBD1 (6 bases). V dropped 5 bases and J dropped 9 bases, with 16 bases sitting between them. The CDR3 has 13 residues. Germline CDR1 and CDR2: SGHTA and FQGTGA.

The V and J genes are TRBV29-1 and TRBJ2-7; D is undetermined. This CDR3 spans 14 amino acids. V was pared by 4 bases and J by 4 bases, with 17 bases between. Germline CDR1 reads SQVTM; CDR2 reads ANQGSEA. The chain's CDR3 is CSVVLGAHVYEQYF. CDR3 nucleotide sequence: TGCAGCGTTGTTTTAGGAGCCCATGTATACGAGCAGTACTTC.

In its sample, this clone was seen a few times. As DNA, the CDR3 is TGTGCCAGCCAGATACAGGGTCGGTATGGCTACACCTTC. Protein sequence: CASQIQGRYGYTF. The chain links TRBV6-5 to TRBJ1-2; D might be TRBD1 (6 bases). Germline CDR1 MNHEY, CDR2 SVGAGI. The CDR3 totals 13 residues. Trimming stripped 8 bases from V and 5 bases from J, with 15 bases between.

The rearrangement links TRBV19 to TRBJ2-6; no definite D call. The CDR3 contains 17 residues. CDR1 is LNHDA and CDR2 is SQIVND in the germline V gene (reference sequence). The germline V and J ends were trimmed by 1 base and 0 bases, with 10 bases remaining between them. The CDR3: CASSIGRPVSGANVLTF. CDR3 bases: TGTGCCAGTAGTATAGGCAGGCCGGTCTCTGGGGCCAACGTCCTGACTTTC.

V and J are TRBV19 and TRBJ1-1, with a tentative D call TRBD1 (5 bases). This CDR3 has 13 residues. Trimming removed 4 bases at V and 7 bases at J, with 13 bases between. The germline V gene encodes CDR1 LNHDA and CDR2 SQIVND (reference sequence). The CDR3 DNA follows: TGTGCCAGTAGTACCCTACAGGTACTTGAAGCTTTCTTT. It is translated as CASSTLQVLEAFF.

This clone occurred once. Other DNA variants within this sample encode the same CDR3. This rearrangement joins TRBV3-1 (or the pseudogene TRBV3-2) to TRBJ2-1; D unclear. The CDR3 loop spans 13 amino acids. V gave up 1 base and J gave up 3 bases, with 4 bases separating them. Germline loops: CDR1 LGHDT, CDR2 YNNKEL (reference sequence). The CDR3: CASSQGNYNEQFF. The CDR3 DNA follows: TGTGCCAGCAGCCAAGGGAACTACAATGAGCAGTTCTTC.

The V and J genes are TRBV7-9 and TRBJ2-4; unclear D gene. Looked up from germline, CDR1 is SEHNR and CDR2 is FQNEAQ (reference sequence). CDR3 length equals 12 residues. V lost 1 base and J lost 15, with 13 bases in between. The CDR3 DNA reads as TGTGCCAGCAGCTTAGTCGGCTACCGGGCGTACTTC. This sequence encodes CASSLVGYRAYF.

The CDR3 bases are TGTGCCAGCAGCTTTGGACGAGGGACAGGGGGAATTGAGCAGTTCTTC. It specifies CASSFGRGTGGIEQFF. This chain connects TRBV7-2 to TRBJ2-1; 11 nucleotides match TRBD1. This CDR3 region has 16 residues. V lost 3 bases to trimming and J lost 9 bases; unmatched junction nucleotides: 10. Germline CDR1 reads SGHTA; CDR2 reads FQGNSA.

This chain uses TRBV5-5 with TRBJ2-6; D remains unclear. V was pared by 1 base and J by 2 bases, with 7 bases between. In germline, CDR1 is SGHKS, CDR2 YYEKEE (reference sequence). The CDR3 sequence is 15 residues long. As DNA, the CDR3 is TGTGCCAGCAGCTTGTTCTCGGCTGGGGCCAACGTCCTGACTTTC. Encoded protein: CASSLFSAGANVLTF.

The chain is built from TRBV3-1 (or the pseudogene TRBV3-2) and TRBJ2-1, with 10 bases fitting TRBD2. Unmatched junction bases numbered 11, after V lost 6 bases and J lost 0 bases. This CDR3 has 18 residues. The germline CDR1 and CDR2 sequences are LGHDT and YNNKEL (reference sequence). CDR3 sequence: CASRQGIAGGSSYNEQFF. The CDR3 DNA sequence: TGTGCCAGCAGACAGGGTATAGCGGGGGGAAGCTCCTACAATGAGCAGTTCTTC.

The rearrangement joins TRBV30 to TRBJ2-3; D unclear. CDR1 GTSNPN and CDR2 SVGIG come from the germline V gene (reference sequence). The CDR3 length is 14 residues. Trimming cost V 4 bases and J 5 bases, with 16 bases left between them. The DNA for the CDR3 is TGTGCCTGGAACGGCCTTCGAATAGAAGATACGCAGTATTTT. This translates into CAWNGLRIEDTQYF.

CDR3 coding DNA: TGTGCCAGCAGCTTAGCCTTAGAGACGGATACGCAGTATTTT. It specifies CASSLALETDTQYF. J is TRBJ2-3 and V is TRBV11-3; no clear D. The CDR3 extends over 14 amino acids. The germline gives CDR1 SGHNT, CDR2 YENEEA. V was cut by 1 base and J by 6 bases, with 11 bases left in between.

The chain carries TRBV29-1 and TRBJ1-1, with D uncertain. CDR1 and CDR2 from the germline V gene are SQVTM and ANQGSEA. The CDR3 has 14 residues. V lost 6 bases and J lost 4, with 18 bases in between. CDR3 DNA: TGCAGCGTAAAAGCCGGCCTCCAGGCCACTGAAGCTTTCTTT. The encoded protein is CSVKAGLQATEAFF. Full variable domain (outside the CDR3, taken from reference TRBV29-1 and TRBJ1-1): SAVISQKPSRDICQRGTSLTIQCQVDSQVTMMFWYRQQPGQSLTLIATANQGSEATYESGFVIDKFPISRPNLTFSTLTVSNMSPEDSSIYLCSVKAGLQATEAFFGQGTRLTVV.

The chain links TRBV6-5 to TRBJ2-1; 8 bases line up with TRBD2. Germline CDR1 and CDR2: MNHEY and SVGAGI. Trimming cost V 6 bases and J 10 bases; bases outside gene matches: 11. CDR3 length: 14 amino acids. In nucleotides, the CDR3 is TGTGCCAGCAGCGCACCCGGGGGGGGCCGGGAGCAGTTCTTC. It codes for CASSAPGGGREQFF.

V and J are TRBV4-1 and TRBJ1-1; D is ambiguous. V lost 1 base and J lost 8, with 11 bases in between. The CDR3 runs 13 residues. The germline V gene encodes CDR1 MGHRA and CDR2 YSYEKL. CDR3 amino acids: CASSQVKGKEAFF. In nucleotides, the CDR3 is TGCGCCAGCAGCCAAGTTAAGGGAAAGGAAGCTTTCTTT.

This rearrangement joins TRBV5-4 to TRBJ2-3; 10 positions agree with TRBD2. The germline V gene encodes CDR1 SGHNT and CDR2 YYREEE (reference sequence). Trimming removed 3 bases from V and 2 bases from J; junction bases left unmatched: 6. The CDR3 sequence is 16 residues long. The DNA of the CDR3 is TGTGCCAGCAGCTCGGGACTAGCGCGCTACACAGATACGCAGTATTTT. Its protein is CASSSGLARYTDTQYF.

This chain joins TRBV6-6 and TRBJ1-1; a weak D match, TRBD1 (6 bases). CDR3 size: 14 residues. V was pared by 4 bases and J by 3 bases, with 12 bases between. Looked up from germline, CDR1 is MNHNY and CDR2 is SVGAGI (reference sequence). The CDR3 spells CASSSQQGDTEAFF. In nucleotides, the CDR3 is TGTGCCAGCAGTTCCCAACAGGGTGACACTGAAGCTTTCTTT.

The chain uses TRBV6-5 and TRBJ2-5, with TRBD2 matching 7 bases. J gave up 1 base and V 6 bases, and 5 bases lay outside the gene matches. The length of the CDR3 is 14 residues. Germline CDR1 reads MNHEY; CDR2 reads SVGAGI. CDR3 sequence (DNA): TGTGCCAGCAGGGGAGGGGAGGGCCAAGAGACCCAGTACTTC. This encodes CASRGGEGQETQYF.